This T cell receptor beta chain was profiled in a study of radiotherapy plus CTLA-4 blockade in lung cancer. As for the study in general: Objective response rate was 15% to 20%; disease control rate, approximately 30%. General study results and limits: The study found tumor-derived TCR clones expanded in blood after radiotherapy plus ipilimumab.

The V and J ends lost 0 bases and 1 base respectively, with 10 bases between them. The CDR3 spans 16 residues. The germline gives CDR1 SGHRS, CDR2 YFSETQ. Worth noting for this clone: The antigen is not known.

Profiling relied on immunoSEQ multiplex PCR, and the TCRdb table lists in-frame clones only, not all of them. This table has about 120,000 clones, 78% appearing once. This clonotype originated in a human donor with non-small cell lung cancer who had a partial response to radiotherapy plus ipilimumab. The genes are TRBV5-1 and TRBJ2-2; TRBD1 might be the D (5 bases). The starting material was peripheral blood, obtained from a patient treated with radiotherapy plus ipilimumab. The CDR3 DNA is TGCGCCAGCAGCTTGGTTTATCAGGGGAACACCGGGGAGCTGTTTTTT. Amino acid sequence: CASSLVYQGNTGELFF.